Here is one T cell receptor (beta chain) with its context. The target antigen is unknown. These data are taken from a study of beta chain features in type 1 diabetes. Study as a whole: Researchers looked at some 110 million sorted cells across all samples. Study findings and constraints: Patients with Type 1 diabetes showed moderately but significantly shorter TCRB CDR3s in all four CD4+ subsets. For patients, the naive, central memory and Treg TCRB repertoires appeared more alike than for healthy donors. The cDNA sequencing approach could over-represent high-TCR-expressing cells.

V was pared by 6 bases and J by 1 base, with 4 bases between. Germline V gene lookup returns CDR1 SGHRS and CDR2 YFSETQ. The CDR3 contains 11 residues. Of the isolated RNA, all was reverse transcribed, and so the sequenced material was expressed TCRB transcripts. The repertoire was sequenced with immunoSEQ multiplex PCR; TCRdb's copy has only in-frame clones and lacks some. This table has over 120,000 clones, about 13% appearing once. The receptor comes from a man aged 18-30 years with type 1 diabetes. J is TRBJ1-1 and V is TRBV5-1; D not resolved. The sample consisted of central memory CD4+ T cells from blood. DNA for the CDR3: TGCGCCAGCAAACAGAACACTGAAGCTTTCTTT. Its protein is CASKQNTEAFF.